This record looks at one T cell receptor (beta chain) sequence and its context. Its antigen is not identified. The data were taken from a study of human T cells and chemical hapten exposure. Overall study context: Skin on the upper inner arm, about 2 cm by about 2 cm in size, was sensitized with 2% DPC. The study lasted 20 to 30 weeks, and patients were dosed weekly with diphenylcyclopropenone on the scalp throughout. Study-level results: DPC sensitization produced no change in TCRs with frequency above 1 in 1000.

This CDR3 comprises 13 residues. The V gene end was trimmed by 4 bases and the J gene end by 3 bases; junction bases not matched to a gene: 3. Germline V lookup: CDR1 SGHNT, CDR2 YENEEA. Time point described: pre-sensitization, week 0. Treatment given: therapeutic diphenylcyclopropenone sensitization with weekly scalp DPC. TCRdb independently ran MiXCR on the RACE reads; one entry per CDR3 protein. The sample carries about 260,000 distinct CDR3 sequences, about 9% recorded once. The receptor was derived from a woman in her thirties or forties with alopecia areata. Some clones in this sample may be carry-over from other donors' samples. The V and J genes are TRBV11-3 and TRBJ2-7, with TRBD2 matching over 7 bases. The sequencing here drew on whole blood, taken in connection with sensitization to the hapten diphenylcyclopropenone (DPC). CDR3 region: CASSSGTNYEQYF. The CDR3, as DNA: TGTGCCAGCAGCTCGGGGACTAACTACGAGCAGTACTTC.